Listed below are T cell receptor beta chains from one sample, sequenced in a study of blood T cell repertoires in COVID-19. Repertoires were generated with immunoSEQ multiplex PCR, while TCRdb's copy carries only in-frame clones and drops some. The table records about 250,000 clones, approximately 90% of them present only once. The sequenced material came from PBMCs or T cells enriched from blood (not recorded which). Source of these receptors: a woman in her forties or fifties who had recovered from COVID-19. CDR3s include the opening cysteine and the closing phenylalanine or tryptophan. The D gene is left open where the match is weak. Expanded clones get a size class; other rows say once, few or many, or leave the size out.

v_call	clone_size	j_call	d_call	cdr3_nt	cdr3_aa
TRBV3-1/TRBV3-2	once	TRBJ1-2	.	TGTGCCAGCAGCCAACATCAGACAGGAGGTCGGGGTAACTATGGCTACACCTTC	CASSQHQTGGRGNYGYTF
TRBV9	.	TRBJ2-1	.	TGTGCCAGCAGCGGCATTCCCGCCCTAGGAAATGAGCAGTTCTTC	CASSGIPALGNEQFF
TRBV4-3	.	TRBJ2-2	TRBD2	TGCGCCAGCAGCCAAGATCCGGGACTAGCGGGGTACACCGGGGAGCTGTTTTTT	CASSQDPGLAGYTGELFF
TRBV29-1	.	TRBJ2-5	TRBD2	TGCAGCGTTGAAGAAGGTAGTAGCGGGAGCTGGGAGACCCAGTACTTC	CSVEEGSSGSWETQYF
TRBV7-2	.	TRBJ2-3	.	TGTGCCAGCAGCGGAGTGGGACTTTTCACAGATACGCAGTATTTT	CASSGVGLFTDTQYF
TRBV27	.	TRBJ1-2	.	TGTGCCAGCAGATCCCCCCTCTCAGGGATATGGGGCTACACCTTC	CASRSPLSGIWGYTF
TRBV7-2	.	TRBJ2-2	TRBD2	TGTGCCAGCAGCGTAACTAGCGGGAGTGGGACCGGGGAGCTGTTTTTT	CASSVTSGSGTGELFF
TRBV3-1/TRBV3-2	.	TRBJ1-1	.	TGTGCCAGCAGCCAAGGGCGGAGTAACACTGAAGCTTTCTTT	CASSQGRSNTEAFF
TRBV29-1	.	TRBJ2-7	TRBD1	TGCAGCGTTGGCAGGGGGCCCTACGAGCAGTACTTC	CSVGRGPYEQYF
TRBV2	.	TRBJ2-5	TRBD1	TGTGCCAGCAGTTCCCGGGACAGGGGCGGGGAGACCCAGTACTTC	CASSSRDRGGETQYF
TRBV18	.	TRBJ1-5	.	TGTGCCAGCTCAGAGCTCGACGAAGGCGGGCAGCCCCAGCATTTT	CASSELDEGGQPQHF
TRBV4-3	.	TRBJ1-4	.	TGCGCCAGCAGCCAAGATCCATGGGGAGTTAATGAAAAACTGTTTTTT	CASSQDPWGVNEKLFF
TRBV28	.	TRBJ2-7	TRBD2	TGTGCCAGCAGTGCATTGATCGGGACTAGCGGGAAGGGTCGGTCCTACGAGCAGTACTTC	CASSALIGTSGKGRSYEQYF
TRBV15	once	TRBJ2-7	.	TGTGCCACCAGCAGAGCGACAGAACCGGGCCACGAGCAGTACTTC	CATSRATEPGHEQYF
TRBV7-2	.	TRBJ2-7	TRBD2	TGTGCCAGTGGGGGGGGAGAGGGTAAATCCGAGCAGTACTTC	CASGGGEGKSEQYF